This paragraph covers one T cell receptor (beta chain) sequence. These data originate in a study of T cell repertoires in cytomegalovirus infection. TCRdb reanalysed the reads using MiXCR and keeps one entry per CDR3 protein. The data show about 150,000 distinct CDR3 sequences, more than 15% seen once. This receptor was taken from a human donor in good health (CMV status not recorded). Some clones in this sample may be carry-over from other donors' samples. Sequences were obtained from CD8+ T cells from PBMCs.

DNA for the CDR3: TGTGCCAGCAGCCAAGATCGGGTGGATACGCAGTATTTT. It codes for CASSQDRVDTQYF. The rearrangement links TRBV14 to TRBJ2-3; no firm D call. This CDR3 has 13 amino acids. V dropped 0 bases and J dropped 6 bases, with 7 bases sitting between them. The germline CDR1 and CDR2 sequences are SGHDN and FVKESK.